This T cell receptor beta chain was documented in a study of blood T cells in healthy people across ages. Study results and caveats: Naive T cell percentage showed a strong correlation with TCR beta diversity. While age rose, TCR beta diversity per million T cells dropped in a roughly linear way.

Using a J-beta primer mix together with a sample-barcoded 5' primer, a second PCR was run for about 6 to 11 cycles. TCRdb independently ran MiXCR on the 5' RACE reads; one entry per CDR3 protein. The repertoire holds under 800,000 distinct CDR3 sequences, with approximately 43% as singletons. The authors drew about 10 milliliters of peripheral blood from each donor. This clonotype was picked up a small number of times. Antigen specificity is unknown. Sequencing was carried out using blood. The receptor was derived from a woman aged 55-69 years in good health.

The CDR3 region has the DNA TGTGCCAGCAGCAAGGGACCGACCGTGTACGAGCAGTACTTC. It yields the protein CASSKGPTVYEQYF. J is TRBJ2-7 and V is TRBV7-8, with D possibly being TRBD1 or TRBD2 (5 bases each). CDR1 SGHVS and CDR2 FQNEAQ come from the germline V gene. Trimming took off 5 bases at V and 4 bases at J, with 15 bases between the two ends. The CDR3 sequence is 14 residues long.